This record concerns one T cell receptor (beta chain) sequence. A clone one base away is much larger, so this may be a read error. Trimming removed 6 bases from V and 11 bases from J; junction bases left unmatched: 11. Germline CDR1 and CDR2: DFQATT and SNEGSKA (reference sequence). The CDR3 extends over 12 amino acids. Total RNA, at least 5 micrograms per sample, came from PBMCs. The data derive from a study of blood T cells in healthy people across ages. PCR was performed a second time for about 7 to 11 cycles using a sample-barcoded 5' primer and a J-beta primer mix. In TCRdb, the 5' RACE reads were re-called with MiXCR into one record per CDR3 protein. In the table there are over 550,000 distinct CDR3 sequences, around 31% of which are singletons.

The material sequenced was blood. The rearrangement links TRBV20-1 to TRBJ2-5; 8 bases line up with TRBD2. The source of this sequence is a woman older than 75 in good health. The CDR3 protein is CSALGGGHEQYF. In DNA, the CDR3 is TGCAGTGCCCTCGGGGGGGGCCATGAGCAGTACTTC.